This T cell receptor beta chain was sequenced during a study of blood T cell repertoires in COVID-19. Study-wide background: Researchers got acute and convalescent COVID-19 samples from the United States, Italy and Spain.

Per the study methods: Estimation of nucleated cell counts was performed using reference gene primer amplification. Libraries were prepared by immunoSEQ multiplex PCR; TCRdb keeps only in-frame clonotypes and omits some of them. Clonal size and the V and J genes are those of that table, whereas D and trimming came from the DNA. The sample contains 200,000 to 250,000 clones, around 90% of which appear only once. Germline lookup yields CDR1 PRHDT and CDR2 FYEKMQ (reference sequence). The CDR3 loop spans 20 amino acids. The V and J ends lost 2 bases and 0 bases, in that order; junction bases with no gene match: 18.

What was sequenced was peripheral blood. The receptor comes from a woman aged 18-29 years who had recovered from COVID-19. This chain connects TRBV13 to TRBJ1-2, with 7 positions matching TRBD1. CDR3 DNA: TGTGCCAGCAGCTTATGGGTCCAGACGGGACAGACCCTTCCTAACTATGGCTACACCTTC. As protein: CASSLWVQTGQTLPNYGYTF.